Listed here are 30 T cell receptor beta chains from one sample, sequenced in a study of CD8 T cells in Susac syndrome. Random-hexamer reverse transcription was applied to about 0.5 to 1 ug RNA. One entry per CDR3 protein, called by TCRdb with MiXCR from the immunoSEQ multiplex PCR reads. The sample consists of about 200,000 distinct CDR3 sequences, more than 85% of them appearing once. The sample was CD4+ T cells from PBMCs. The receptors here all came from a human donor with multiple sclerosis.

The gene calls are TRBV27 and TRBJ2-7, with 9 bases aligning to TRBD2. Per the germline V gene, CDR1 is MNHEY and CDR2 is SMNVEV (reference sequence). V lost 5 bases, J lost 2 bases, and 4 bases stayed unmatched. CDR3 length equals 14 residues. CDR3 coding DNA: TGTGCCAGCAGTCCGCGGGGGGGGCCCTACGAGCAGTACTTC. Protein product: CASSPRGGPYEQYF.

This chain's CDR3 is CSVLGRANVLTF. CDR3 nucleotides: TGCAGCGTCCTGGGCCGGGCCAACGTCCTGACTTTC. The gene calls are TRBV29-1 and TRBJ2-6; D remains ambiguous. The CDR3 is made up of 12 amino acids. The germline gives CDR1 SQVTM, CDR2 ANQGSEA. The ends were cut back, 6 bases at V and 5 bases at J, with 8 bases in the middle.

J is TRBJ2-1 and V is TRBV7-3, with D maybe TRBD1 (6 bases). V was shortened by 5 bases and J by 5 bases, with 10 bases between the two germline ends. Germline loops: CDR1 SGHTA, CDR2 FQGTGA. The CDR3 runs to 13 residues. As DNA, the CDR3 is TGTGCCAGCAGCGTCCACAGGGACAATGAGCAGTTCTTC. Translation gives CASSVHRDNEQFF. Based on the CDR3 plus reference TRBV7-3 and TRBJ2-1, the full variable domain is GAGVSQTPSNKVTEKGKYVELRCDPISGHTALYWYRQSLGQGPEFLIYFQGTGAADDSGLPNDRFFAVRPEGSVSTLKIQRTERGDSAVYLCASSVHRDNEQFFGPGTRLTVL.

V usage is TRBV9 and J usage is TRBJ2-5; D gene ambiguous. This CDR3 is 14 amino acids long. V lost 4 bases, J lost 7 bases, and 17 bases lay in between. Germline V lookup: CDR1 SGDLS, CDR2 YYNGEE. The CDR3 DNA is TGTGCCAGCAGCTCACCAAAGAACGTTGGGACCCAGTACTTC. Protein sequence: CASSSPKNVGTQYF.

The chain employs TRBV5-6 and TRBJ1-6, with D possibly being TRBD1 (6 bases). Trimming removed 4 bases at V and 9 bases at J, with 17 bases between. The germline V gene has CDR1 SGHDT and CDR2 YYEEEE. The CDR3 covers 15 residues. CDR3 nucleotides: TGTGCCAGCAGCGGCCCCGGGACAATAGGTTCACCCCTCCACTTT. Protein sequence: CASSGPGTIGSPLHF.

This chain joins TRBV30 and TRBJ1-2; 9 bases are shared with TRBD1. Germline lookup yields CDR1 GTSNPN and CDR2 SVGIG (reference sequence). This CDR3 region has 12 residues. V trimming: 3 bases; J trimming: 7 bases; junction bases outside the gene matches: 3. The CDR3 DNA reads TGTGCCTGGAGCCAGACAGGGGGTGGCTACACCTTC. Encoded protein: CAWSQTGGGYTF.

The genes are TRBV29-1 and TRBJ1-5; 7 bases are shared with TRBD1. The CDR3 runs 14 residues. Germline V gives CDR1 SQVTM, CDR2 ANQGSEA. J lost 6 bases, V lost 7 bases, and 12 bases had no gene match. CDR3 in amino acids: CSAMTGLGGQPQHF. CDR3 DNA: TGCAGCGCCATGACAGGGTTGGGAGGTCAGCCCCAGCATTTT.

DNA for the CDR3: TGTGCCAGCAGTCAGGGCCAAACCGGGGACTACACCTTC. It translates to CASSQGQTGDYTF. The chain uses TRBV3-1 and TRBJ1-2, with TRBD1 as a possible D gene (5 bases). Germline V gene data show CDR1 as LGHDT and CDR2 as YNNKEL (reference sequence). The CDR3 consists of 13 residues. V dropped 6 bases and J dropped 10 bases, with 18 bases sitting between them. Using reference TRBV3-1 and TRBJ1-2 for the parts outside the CDR3, the full variable domain is DTAVSQTPKYLVTQMGNDKSIKCEQNLGHDTMYWYKQDSKKFLKIMFSYNNKELIINETVPNRFSPKSPDKAHLNLHINSLELGDSAVYFCASSQGQTGDYTFGSGTRLTVV.

The V call is TRBV5-1, the J call TRBJ2-2; 8 positions agree with TRBD2. V shed 0 bases, J shed 2 bases, and the junction held 3 bases outside the gene matches. The CDR3 is made up of 16 amino acids. Germline loops: CDR1 SGHRS, CDR2 YFSETQ. For the CDR3, the DNA is TGCGCCAGCAGCTTGGGTGCGGGAGGTAACACCGGGGAGCTGTTTTTT. Encoded protein: CASSLGAGGNTGELFF.

The chain carries TRBV30 and TRBJ2-5, with D perhaps TRBD2 (6 bases). The CDR3 runs 13 residues. Germline V CDR1 and CDR2: GTSNPN, SVGIG (reference sequence). The V end was cut by 0 bases, the J end by 10 bases, with 15 bases between. CDR3 nucleotides: TGTGCCTGGAGTGTACGTGGAGGGGCGGACCAGTACTTC. It encodes CAWSVRGGADQYF.

This clonotype has just a few counts. The rearrangement links TRBV29-1 to TRBJ2-5, with no clear D. Trimming removed 4 bases at V and 5 bases at J, with 5 bases between. There are 10 residues in the CDR3. Germline values: CDR1 SQVTM, CDR2 ANQGSEA. The chain's CDR3 is CSVARETQYF. In DNA, the CDR3 is TGCAGCGTTGCTCGGGAGACCCAGTACTTC.

This chain joins TRBV30 and TRBJ1-3, with D perhaps TRBD1 (5 bases). CDR3 size: 15 residues. Per germline, CDR1 GTSNPN and CDR2 SVGIG (reference sequence). Trimming removed 5 bases from V and 0 bases from J, with 14 bases in between. The CDR3: CAWSRGTSSGNTIYF. CDR3 DNA sequence: TGTGCCTGGTCCCGAGGGACTAGCTCTGGAAACACCATATATTTT.

This chain's CDR3 is CSVRVMGEQFF. The DNA for the CDR3 is TGCAGCGTTAGGGTAATGGGTGAGCAGTTCTTC. V is TRBV29-1 and J is TRBJ2-1; D unresolved. V was clipped by 5 bases and J by 9 bases, with 11 bases between them. The CDR3 has 11 residues. Germline CDR1 SQVTM, CDR2 ANQGSEA.

The genes are TRBV7-9 and TRBJ1-4, with D maybe TRBD1 (6 bases). Germline V gives CDR1 SEHNR, CDR2 FQNEAQ (reference sequence). The CDR3 extends over 11 amino acids. As DNA, the CDR3 is TGTGGAGGACAGACTAATGAAAAACTGTTTTTT. Residues: CGGQTNEKLFF.

The chain carries TRBV18 and TRBJ1-1; the match to TRBD1 covers 7 bases. The CDR3 is 12 residues long. V shed 5 bases and J 7 bases; nucleotides not matched to a gene: 4. The germline V gene encodes CDR1 KGHSH and CDR2 LQKENI. The DNA for the CDR3 is TGTGCCAGCTCATTCGACAGGGATGAAGCTTTCTTT. It codes for CASSFDRDEAFF.

V and J are TRBV14 and TRBJ2-5; 7 bases agree with TRBD1. Germline assignment: CDR1 SGHDN and CDR2 FVKESK. The ends lost 4 bases at V and 3 bases at J; junction bases unmatched: 5. The CDR3 is 14 residues long. CDR3 sequence reads: CASSPFGTEETQYF. The CDR3 nucleotides read TGTGCCAGCAGCCCCTTCGGGACAGAAGAGACCCAGTACTTC.

The chain couples TRBV20-1 to TRBJ2-3; 11 nucleotides line up with TRBD2. V lost 8 bases to trimming and J lost 5 bases; unmatched junction nucleotides: 6. Per the germline V gene, CDR1 is DFQATT and CDR2 is SNEGSKA (reference sequence). The CDR3 runs to 13 residues. Here the CDR3 DNA reads TGCAGTTTGACTAGCGGGGTCAGAGATACGCAGTATTTT. It translates to CSLTSGVRDTQYF.

The chain employs TRBV30 and TRBJ1-5; possible D gene TRBD1, 5 bases. V was pared by 1 base and J by 4 bases, with 8 bases between. From germline, CDR1 is GTSNPN and CDR2 SVGIG (reference sequence). The CDR3 has 13 residues. The CDR3 protein is CAWSGKGNQPQHF. The DNA of the CDR3 is TGTGCCTGGAGTGGGAAGGGGAATCAGCCCCAGCATTTT.

The chain couples TRBV29-1 to TRBJ2-7, with a weak D call TRBD1 (5 bases). Trimming took off 1 base at V and 6 bases at J, with 10 bases between the two ends. The germline V gene encodes CDR1 SQVTM and CDR2 ANQGSEA. CDR3 size: 12 residues. The CDR3 sequence is CSVEVPRGEQYF. Written as DNA, the CDR3 is TGCAGCGTTGAAGTACCTAGGGGCGAGCAGTACTTC.

This sequence joins TRBV20-1 and TRBJ2-5; D is unresolved. The CDR3 contains 13 residues. Trimming stripped 4 bases from V and 5 bases from J, with 14 bases between. Germline CDR1 and CDR2: DFQATT and SNEGSKA (reference sequence). For the CDR3, the DNA is TGCAGTGCTAACCTCGCTGGGATGGAGACCCAGTACTTC. This sequence encodes CSANLAGMETQYF.

V and J are TRBV19 and TRBJ1-1, with D perhaps matching TRBD1 (5 bases). Germline V gene data show CDR1 as LNHDA and CDR2 as SQIVND (reference sequence). The length of the CDR3 is 11 residues. Trimming took 7 bases from V and 8 from J, leaving 11 bases between them. The CDR3 loop reads CASTPGREAFF. The CDR3 DNA is TGTGCCAGTACCCCGGGACGGGAAGCTTTCTTT.

The chain is built from TRBV29-1 and TRBJ1-1; 7 nucleotides line up with TRBD1. The germline gives CDR1 SQVTM, CDR2 ANQGSEA. V shed 3 bases and J 8 bases; nucleotides not matched to a gene: 9. The CDR3 consists of 13 residues. The CDR3 coding sequence is TGCAGCGTTGACATAGGGGGCATCGGCGAAGCTTTCTTT. It translates to CSVDIGGIGEAFF.

The genes are TRBV9 and TRBJ1-2; 7 bases agree with TRBD1. Germline CDR1 and CDR2: SGDLS and YYNGEE. Trimming at V came to 4 bases and at J to 1 base, leaving 7 bases not matched to a gene. The CDR3 extends over 15 amino acids. The chain's CDR3 is CASSLGGQFNYGYTF. CDR3 in DNA: TGTGCCAGCAGCCTAGGGGGACAGTTTAACTATGGCTACACCTTC.

CDR3 DNA: TGTGCCAGCTCACCCGACAGGGGCAACTACGAGCAGTACGTC. Translated, it gives CASSPDRGNYEQYV. The gene calls are TRBV18 and TRBJ2-7; 8 nucleotides align to TRBD1. Germline assignment: CDR1 KGHSH and CDR2 LQKENI. There are 14 residues in the CDR3. The V segment lost 3 bases and the J segment 3 bases; nucleotides outside the gene matches: 4.

The rearrangement joins TRBV20-1 to TRBJ2-1; D possibly uses TRBD1 or TRBD2 (7 bases each). This CDR3 region has 16 residues. Germline CDR1 and CDR2: DFQATT and SNEGSKA (reference sequence). V lost 5 bases to trimming and J lost 5 bases, with 22 bases between them. The CDR3 loop reads CSAPGGQQQRNNEQFF. CDR3 coding DNA: TGCAGTGCTCCGGGGGGACAGCAACAAAGAAACAATGAGCAGTTCTTC.

The chain links TRBV6-5 to TRBJ2-3; D is possibly TRBD1 or TRBD2 (5 bases each). The germline CDR1 and CDR2 sequences are MNHEY and SVGAGI. Trimming removed 0 bases from V and 11 bases from J, with 12 bases in between. The CDR3 runs 13 residues. CDR3 in amino acids: CASSYSWDQRQYF. The DNA of the CDR3 is TGTGCCAGCAGTTACTCGTGGGACCAAAGGCAGTATTTT.

The rearrangement joins TRBV27 to TRBJ2-6; a possible D gene is TRBD1 (6 bases). This CDR3 is built from 14 residues. The germline gives CDR1 MNHEY, CDR2 SMNVEV (reference sequence). The ends were cut back, 6 bases at V and 0 bases at J, with 6 bases in the middle. The CDR3 loop is CASRDSSGANVLTF. The CDR3 DNA sequence: TGTGCCAGCAGGGACAGCTCTGGGGCCAACGTCCTGACTTTC.

The chain combines TRBV12-3 or TRBV12-4 with TRBJ2-3; D possibly corresponds to TRBD1 (6 bases). Trimming cost V 8 bases and J 6 bases, with 12 bases left between them. The CDR3 sequence is 12 residues long. This CDR3 reads CASGNRVDTQYF. CDR3 bases: TGTGCCAGCGGCAACAGGGTCGATACGCAGTATTTT.

The chain combines TRBV25-1 with TRBJ2-1; D gene ambiguous. Per the germline V gene, CDR1 is MGHDK and CDR2 is SYGVNS. This CDR3 is 15 amino acids long. V was cut by 1 base and J by 1 base, with 8 bases left in between. CDR3 loop: CASSESVGSYNEQFF. Here the CDR3 DNA reads TGTGCCAGCAGTGAATCAGTGGGGTCCTACAATGAGCAGTTCTTC.

The chain has TRBV12-3 or TRBV12-4 and TRBJ2-5; D ambiguous. There are 12 residues in the CDR3. The V end was cut by 6 bases, the J end by 5 bases, with 10 bases between. Written as DNA, the CDR3 is TGTGCCAGCAGAGGGATTAAGGAGACCCAGTACTTC. Its protein product is CASRGIKETQYF.